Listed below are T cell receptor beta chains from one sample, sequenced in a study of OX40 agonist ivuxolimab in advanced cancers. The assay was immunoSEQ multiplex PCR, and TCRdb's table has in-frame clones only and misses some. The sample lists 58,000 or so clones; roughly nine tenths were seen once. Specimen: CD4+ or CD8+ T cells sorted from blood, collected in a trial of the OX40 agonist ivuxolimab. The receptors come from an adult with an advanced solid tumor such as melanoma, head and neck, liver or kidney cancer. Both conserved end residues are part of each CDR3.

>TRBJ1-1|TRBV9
CASSVDEGEAFF
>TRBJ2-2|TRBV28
CASSFAGSGGELFF
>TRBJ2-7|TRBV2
CASSDTFYEQYF
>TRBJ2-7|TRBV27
CASSQPGLPLYEQYF
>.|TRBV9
CASSVDQGSYEQYF
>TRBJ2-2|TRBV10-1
CASSVGRDTGELFF
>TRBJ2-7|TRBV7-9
CASSPGSYEQYF
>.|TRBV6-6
CASSQGASYEQYF
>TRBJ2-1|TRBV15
CATSRDGSIYNEQFF
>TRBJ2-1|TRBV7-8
CVLKRGNEQFF